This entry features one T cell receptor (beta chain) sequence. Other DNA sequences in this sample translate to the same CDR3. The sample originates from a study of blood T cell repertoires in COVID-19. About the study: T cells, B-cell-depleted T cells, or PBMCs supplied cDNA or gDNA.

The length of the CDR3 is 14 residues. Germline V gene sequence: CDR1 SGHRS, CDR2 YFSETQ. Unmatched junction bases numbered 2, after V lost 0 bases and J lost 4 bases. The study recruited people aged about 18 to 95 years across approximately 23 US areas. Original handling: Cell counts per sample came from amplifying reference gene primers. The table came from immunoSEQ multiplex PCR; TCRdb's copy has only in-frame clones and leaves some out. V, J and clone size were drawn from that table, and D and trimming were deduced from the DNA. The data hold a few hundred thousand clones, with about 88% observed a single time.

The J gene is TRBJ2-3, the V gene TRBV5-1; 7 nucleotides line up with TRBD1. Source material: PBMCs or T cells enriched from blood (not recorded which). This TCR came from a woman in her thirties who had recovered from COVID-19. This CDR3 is CASSLGQGPDTQYF. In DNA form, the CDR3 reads TGCGCCAGCAGCTTGGGACAGGGCCCAGATACGCAGTATTTT.